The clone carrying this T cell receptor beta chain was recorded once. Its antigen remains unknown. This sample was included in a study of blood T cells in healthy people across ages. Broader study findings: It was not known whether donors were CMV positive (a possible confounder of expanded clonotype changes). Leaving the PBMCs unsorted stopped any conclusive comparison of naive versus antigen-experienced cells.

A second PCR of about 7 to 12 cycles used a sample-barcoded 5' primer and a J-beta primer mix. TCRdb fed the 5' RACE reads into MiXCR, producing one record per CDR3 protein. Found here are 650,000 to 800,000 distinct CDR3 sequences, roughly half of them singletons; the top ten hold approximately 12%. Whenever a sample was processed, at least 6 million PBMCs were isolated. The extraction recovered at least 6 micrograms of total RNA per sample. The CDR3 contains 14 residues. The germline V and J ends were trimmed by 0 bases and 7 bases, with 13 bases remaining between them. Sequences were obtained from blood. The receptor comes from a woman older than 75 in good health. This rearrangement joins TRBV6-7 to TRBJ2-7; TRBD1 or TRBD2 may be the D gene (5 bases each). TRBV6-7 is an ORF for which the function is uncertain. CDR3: CASSYSREGAEQYF. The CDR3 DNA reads TGTGCCAGCAGTTACTCGAGGGAAGGGGCAGAGCAGTACTTC.